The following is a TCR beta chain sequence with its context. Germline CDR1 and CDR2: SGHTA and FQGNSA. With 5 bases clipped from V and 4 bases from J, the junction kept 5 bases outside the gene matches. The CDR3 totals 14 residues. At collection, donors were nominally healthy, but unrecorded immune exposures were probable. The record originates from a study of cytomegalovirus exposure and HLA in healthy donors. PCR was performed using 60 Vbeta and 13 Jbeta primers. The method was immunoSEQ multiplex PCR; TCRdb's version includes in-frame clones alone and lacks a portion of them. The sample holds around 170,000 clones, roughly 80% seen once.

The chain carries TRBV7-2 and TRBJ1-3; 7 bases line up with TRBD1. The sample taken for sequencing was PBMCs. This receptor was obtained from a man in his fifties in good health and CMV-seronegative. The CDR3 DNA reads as TGTGCCAGCAGCAAGACAGGGTGGGGAAACACCATATATTTT. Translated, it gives CASSKTGWGNTIYF.